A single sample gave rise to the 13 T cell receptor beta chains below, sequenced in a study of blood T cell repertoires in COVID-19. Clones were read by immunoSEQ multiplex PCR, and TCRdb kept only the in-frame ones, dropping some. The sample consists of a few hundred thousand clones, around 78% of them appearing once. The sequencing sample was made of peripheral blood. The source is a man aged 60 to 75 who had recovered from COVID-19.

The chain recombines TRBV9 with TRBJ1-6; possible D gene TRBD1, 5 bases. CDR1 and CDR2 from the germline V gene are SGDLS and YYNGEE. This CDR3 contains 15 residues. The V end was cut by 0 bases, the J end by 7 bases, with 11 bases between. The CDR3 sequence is CASSVGWGENSPLHF. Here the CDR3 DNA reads TGTGCCAGCAGCGTAGGGTGGGGGGAGAATTCACCCCTCCACTTT.

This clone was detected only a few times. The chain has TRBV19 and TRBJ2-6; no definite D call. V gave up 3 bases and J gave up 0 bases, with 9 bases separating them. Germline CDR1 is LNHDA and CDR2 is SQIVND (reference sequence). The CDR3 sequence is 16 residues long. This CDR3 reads CASSMARSSGANVLTF. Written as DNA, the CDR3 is TGTGCCAGTAGTATGGCTAGGAGCTCTGGGGCCAACGTCCTGACTTTC.

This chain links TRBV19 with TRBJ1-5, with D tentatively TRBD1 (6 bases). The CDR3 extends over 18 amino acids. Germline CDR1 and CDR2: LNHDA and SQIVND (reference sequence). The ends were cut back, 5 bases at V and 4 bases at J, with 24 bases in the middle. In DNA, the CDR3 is TGTGCCAGTAGTGCCCCGGCTTTTGGGCAGGGGAATAATCAGCCCCAGCATTTT. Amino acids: CASSAPAFGQGNNQPQHF.

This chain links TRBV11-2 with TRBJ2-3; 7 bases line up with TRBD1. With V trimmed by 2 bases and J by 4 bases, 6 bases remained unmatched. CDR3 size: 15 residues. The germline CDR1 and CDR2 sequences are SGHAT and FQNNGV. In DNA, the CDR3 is TGTGCCAGCAGCTTATACAGGGGATCCGCAGATACGCAGTATTTT. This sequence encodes CASSLYRGSADTQYF.

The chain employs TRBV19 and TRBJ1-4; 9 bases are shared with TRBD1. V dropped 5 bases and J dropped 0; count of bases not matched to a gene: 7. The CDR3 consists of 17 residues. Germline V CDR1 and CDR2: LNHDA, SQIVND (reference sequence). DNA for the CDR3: TGTGCCAGTAGTGCCGGGACAGGGTCCCCAACTAATGAAAAACTGTTTTTT. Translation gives CASSAGTGSPTNEKLFF.

The CDR3 nucleotides are TGTGCCAGCAGTTCCCGGGGGACAGGGCCCTACGAGCAGTACTTC. It encodes CASSSRGTGPYEQYF. The rearrangement joins TRBV27 to TRBJ2-7; TRBD1 agrees at 9 bases. Germline CDR1 and CDR2: MNHEY and SMNVEV (reference sequence). J gave up 2 bases and V 4 bases, and 6 bases lay outside the gene matches. The CDR3 consists of 15 residues.

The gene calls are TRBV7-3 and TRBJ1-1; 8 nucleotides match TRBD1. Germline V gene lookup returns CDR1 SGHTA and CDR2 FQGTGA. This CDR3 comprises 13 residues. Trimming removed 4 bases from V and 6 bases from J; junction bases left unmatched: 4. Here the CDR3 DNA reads TGTGCCAGCAGCTCCCAGGGGGCCGCTGAAGCTTTCTTT. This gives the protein CASSSQGAAEAFF.

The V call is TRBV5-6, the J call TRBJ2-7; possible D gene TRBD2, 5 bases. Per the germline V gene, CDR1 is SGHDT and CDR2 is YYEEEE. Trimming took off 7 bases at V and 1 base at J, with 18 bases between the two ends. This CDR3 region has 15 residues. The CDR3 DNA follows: TGTGCCAGCGGAAAGGGCCACTCGGGGTCCTACGAGCAGTACTTC. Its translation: CASGKGHSGSYEQYF. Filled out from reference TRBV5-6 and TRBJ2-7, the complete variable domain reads DAGVTQSPTHLIKTRGQQVTLRCSPKSGHDTVSWYQQALGQGPQFIFQYYEEEERQRGNFPDRFSGHQFPNYSSELNVNALLLGDSALYLCASGKGHSGSYEQYFGPGTRLTVT.

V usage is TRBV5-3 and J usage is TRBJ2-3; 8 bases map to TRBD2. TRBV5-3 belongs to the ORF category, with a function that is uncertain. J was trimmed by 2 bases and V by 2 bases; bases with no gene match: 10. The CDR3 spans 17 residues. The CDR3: CARSFTPGGRYTDTQYF. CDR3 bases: TGTGCCAGAAGCTTTACACCGGGGGGGCGTTACACAGATACGCAGTATTTT.

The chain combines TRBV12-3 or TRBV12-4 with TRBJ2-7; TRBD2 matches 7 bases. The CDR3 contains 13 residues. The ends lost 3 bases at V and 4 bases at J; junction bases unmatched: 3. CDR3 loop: CASSLASGYEQYF. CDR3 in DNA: TGTGCCAGCAGTTTGGCTAGCGGATACGAGCAGTACTTC.

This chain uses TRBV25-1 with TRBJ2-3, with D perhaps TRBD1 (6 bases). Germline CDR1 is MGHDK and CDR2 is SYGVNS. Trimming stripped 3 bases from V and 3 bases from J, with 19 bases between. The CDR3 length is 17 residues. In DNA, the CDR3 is TGTGCCAGCAGTGATGATCTGGGGGCAGCAGGTACAGATACGCAGTATTTT. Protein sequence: CASSDDLGAAGTDTQYF.

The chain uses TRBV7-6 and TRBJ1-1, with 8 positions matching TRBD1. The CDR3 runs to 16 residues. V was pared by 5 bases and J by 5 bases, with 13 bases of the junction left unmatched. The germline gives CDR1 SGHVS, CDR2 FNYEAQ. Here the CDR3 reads CASSPRGDRGRTEAFF. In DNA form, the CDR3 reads TGTGCCAGCAGCCCGCGCGGTGACAGGGGACGGACTGAAGCTTTCTTT.

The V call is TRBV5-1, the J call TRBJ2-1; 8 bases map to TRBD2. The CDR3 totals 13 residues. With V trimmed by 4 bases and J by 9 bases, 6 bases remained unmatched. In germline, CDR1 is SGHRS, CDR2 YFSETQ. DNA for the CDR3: TGCGCCAGCAGCCCGGGAGGGGTAGGTGAGCAGTTCTTC. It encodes CASSPGGVGEQFF.